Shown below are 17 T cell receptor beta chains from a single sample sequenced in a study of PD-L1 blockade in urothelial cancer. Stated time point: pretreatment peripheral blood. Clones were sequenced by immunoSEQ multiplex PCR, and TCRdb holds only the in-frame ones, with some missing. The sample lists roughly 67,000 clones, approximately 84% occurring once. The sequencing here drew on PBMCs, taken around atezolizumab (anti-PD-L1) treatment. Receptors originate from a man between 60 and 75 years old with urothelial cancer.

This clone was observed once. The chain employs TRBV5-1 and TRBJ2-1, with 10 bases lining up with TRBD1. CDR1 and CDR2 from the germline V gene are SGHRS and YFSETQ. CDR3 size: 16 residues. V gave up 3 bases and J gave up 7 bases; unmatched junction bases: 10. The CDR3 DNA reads TGCGCCAGCAGCTCCGCACCGGGACAGGGGTTAAATGAGCAGTTCTTC. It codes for CASSSAPGQGLNEQFF.

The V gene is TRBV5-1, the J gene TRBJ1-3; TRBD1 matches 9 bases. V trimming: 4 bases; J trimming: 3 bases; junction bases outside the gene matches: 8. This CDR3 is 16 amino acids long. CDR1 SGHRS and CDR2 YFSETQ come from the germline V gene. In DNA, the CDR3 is TGCGCCAGCAGCCCAGGACAGGGGTTATTTGGAAACACCATATATTTT. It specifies CASSPGQGLFGNTIYF.

In nucleotides, the CDR3 is TGTGCCAGCAGTGTCCTTTTTCAGGCAACTAATGAAAAACTGTTTTTT. This gives the protein CASSVLFQATNEKLFF. The rearrangement links TRBV6-1 to TRBJ1-4; the D is unclear. From germline, CDR1 is MNHNS and CDR2 SASEGT. The CDR3 covers 16 residues. Deletions cut 4 bases from V and 0 bases from J, with 12 bases between.

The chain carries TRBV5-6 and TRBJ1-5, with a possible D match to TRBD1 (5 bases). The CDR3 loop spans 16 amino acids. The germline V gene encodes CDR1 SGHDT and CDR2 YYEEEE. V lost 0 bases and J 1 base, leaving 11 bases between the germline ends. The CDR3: CASSLGQGSSNQPQHF. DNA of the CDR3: TGTGCCAGCAGCTTGGGGCAGGGTTCCAGCAATCAGCCCCAGCATTTT.

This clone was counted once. Here the CDR3 DNA reads TGTGCCAGCAGCTTGGGGGGTCGGTGGGCTTTCTTT. Amino acid sequence: CASSLGGRWAFF. The chain combines TRBV7-9 with TRBJ1-1, with a possible D match to TRBD1 (5 bases). This CDR3 is built from 12 residues. Germline V gene data show CDR1 as SEHNR and CDR2 as FQNEAQ (reference sequence). Trimming pared 3 bases from V and 11 bases from J, leaving 13 bases between.

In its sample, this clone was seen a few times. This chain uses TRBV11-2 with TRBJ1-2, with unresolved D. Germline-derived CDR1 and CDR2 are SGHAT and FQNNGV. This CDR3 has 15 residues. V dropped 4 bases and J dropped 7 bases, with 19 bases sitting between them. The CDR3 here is CASSSRLYPQRGYTF. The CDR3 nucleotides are TGTGCCAGCAGCTCCCGCCTCTATCCCCAGCGTGGCTACACCTTC.

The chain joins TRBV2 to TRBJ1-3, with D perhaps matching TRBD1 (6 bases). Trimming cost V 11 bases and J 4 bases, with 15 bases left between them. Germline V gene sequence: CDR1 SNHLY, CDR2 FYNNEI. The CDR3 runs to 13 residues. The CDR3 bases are TGTGCCCGATCCTTGGACAGCGGAAACACCATATATTTT. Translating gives CARSLDSGNTIYF.

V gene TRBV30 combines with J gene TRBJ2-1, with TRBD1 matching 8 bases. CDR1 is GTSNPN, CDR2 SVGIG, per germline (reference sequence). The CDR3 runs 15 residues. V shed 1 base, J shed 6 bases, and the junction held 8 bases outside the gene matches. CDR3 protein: CAWSARRGLGNEQFF. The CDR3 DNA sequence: TGTGCCTGGAGTGCCCGCAGGGGGCTGGGCAATGAGCAGTTCTTC.

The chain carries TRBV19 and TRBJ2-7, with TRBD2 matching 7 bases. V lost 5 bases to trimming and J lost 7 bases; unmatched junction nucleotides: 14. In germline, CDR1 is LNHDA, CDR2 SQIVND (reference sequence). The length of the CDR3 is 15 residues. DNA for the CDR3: TGTGCCAGTAGTTCCTGGCGACTAGCTCCATATGAGCAGTACTTC. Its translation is CASSSWRLAPYEQYF.

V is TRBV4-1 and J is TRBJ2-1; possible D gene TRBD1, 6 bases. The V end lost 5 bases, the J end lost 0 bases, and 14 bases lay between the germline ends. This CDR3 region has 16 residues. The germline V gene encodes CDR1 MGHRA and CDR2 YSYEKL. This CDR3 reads CASSFDRTGSYNEQFF. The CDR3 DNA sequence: TGCGCCAGCAGCTTCGACAGGACCGGCTCCTACAATGAGCAGTTCTTC.

CDR3 sequence: CASSLRQGNTEAFF. The DNA for the CDR3 is TGTGCCAGCTCACTTAGGCAGGGGAACACTGAAGCTTTCTTT. V gene TRBV18 combines with J gene TRBJ1-1; a weak D match, TRBD1 (5 bases). The V gene's germline CDR1 is KGHSH and CDR2 LQKENI. The germline V and J ends were trimmed by 4 bases and 1 base, with 10 bases remaining between them. The CDR3 runs to 14 residues.

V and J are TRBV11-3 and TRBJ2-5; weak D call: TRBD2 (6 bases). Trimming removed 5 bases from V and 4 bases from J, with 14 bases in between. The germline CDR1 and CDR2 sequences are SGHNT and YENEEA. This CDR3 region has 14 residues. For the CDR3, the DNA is TGTGCCAGCAGCGTAACCGGGACTGCAGAGACCCAGTACTTC. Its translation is CASSVTGTAETQYF.

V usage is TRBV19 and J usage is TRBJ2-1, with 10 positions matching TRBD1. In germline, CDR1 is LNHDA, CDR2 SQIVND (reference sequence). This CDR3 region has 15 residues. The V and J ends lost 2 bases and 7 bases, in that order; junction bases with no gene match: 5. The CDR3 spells CASSISDRGHNEQFF. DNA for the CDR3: TGTGCCAGTAGTATATCCGACAGGGGGCATAATGAGCAGTTCTTC.

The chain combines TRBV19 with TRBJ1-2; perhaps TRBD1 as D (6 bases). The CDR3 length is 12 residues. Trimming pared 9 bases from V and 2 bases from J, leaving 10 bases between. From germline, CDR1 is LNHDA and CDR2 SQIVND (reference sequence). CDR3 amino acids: CASEDRNYGYTF. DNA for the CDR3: TGTGCCAGCGAAGACAGGAACTATGGCTACACCTTC. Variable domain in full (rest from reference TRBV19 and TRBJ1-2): DGGITQSPKYLFRKEGQNVTLSCEQNLNHDAMYWYRQDPGQGLRLIYYSQIVNDFQKGDIAEGYSVSREKKESFPLTVTSAQKNPTAFYLCASEDRNYGYTFGSGTRLTVV.

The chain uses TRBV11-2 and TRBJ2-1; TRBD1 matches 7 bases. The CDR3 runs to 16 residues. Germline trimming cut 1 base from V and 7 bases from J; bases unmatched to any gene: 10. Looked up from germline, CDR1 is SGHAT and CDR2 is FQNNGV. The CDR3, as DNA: TGTGCCAGCAGCTTAGGACGGCAGGGGGTGGGAAATGAGCAGTTCTTC. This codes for CASSLGRQGVGNEQFF.

Here the CDR3 DNA reads TGCGCCAGCAGCTTGGGGACGGGACAGCAGAATGAAAAACTGTTTTTT. Amino acids: CASSLGTGQQNEKLFF. The chain links TRBV5-1 to TRBJ1-4; 7 bases match TRBD1. The V gene's germline CDR1 is SGHRS and CDR2 YFSETQ. This CDR3 is built from 16 residues. J was trimmed by 5 bases and V by 0 bases; bases with no gene match: 7.

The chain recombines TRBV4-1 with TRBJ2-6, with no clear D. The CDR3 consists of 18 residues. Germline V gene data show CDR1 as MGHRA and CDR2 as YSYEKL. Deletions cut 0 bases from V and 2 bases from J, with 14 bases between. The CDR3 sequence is CASSQEGPRSAGANVLTF. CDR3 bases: TGCGCCAGCAGCCAAGAGGGCCCGCGCTCCGCTGGGGCCAACGTCCTGACTTTC.